Listed below are T cell receptor beta chains from one sample, sequenced in a study of blood T cells in healthy people across ages. TCRdb ran MiXCR on the 5' RACE reads and lists one entry per CDR3 protein. The table lists around 1,500,000 distinct CDR3 sequences, approximately 28% of them singletons, with roughly 8% in the top ten. The sequenced sample was blood. The receptors here all came from a woman aged 25 to 45 in good health. The CDR3 runs from the conserved cysteine through the conserved F or W. D genes are given only for firm matches. The size of a clone is reported for some rows only, either as once, few or many, or as a class for expanded clones.

CDR3nt	CDR3aa	len	abundance	d_gene	j_gene	v_gene
TGTGCCGGCAGCTTGCGACAGGACTATGGCTACACCTTC	CAGSLRQDYGYTF	13	many	NA	TRBJ1-2	TRBV12-3/TRBV12-4
TGTGCCAGCAGCCCTGGAGATGTAGTGAGAGGCTACACCTTC	CASSPGDVVRGYTF	14	few	NA	TRBJ1-2	TRBV12-3/TRBV12-4
TGTGCCAGCAGCTTAGGCAGGAGGGGGAACACTGAAGCTTTCTTT	CASSLGRRGNTEAFF	15	NA	NA	TRBJ1-1	TRBV5-6
TGCAGCGTACTCGGACAGGCCACCCTACGGAATGAGCAGTTCTTC	CSVLGQATLRNEQFF	15	many	TRBD1	TRBJ2-1	TRBV29-1
TGTGCCAGCAGAGATAGCGGGCAAGAGACCCAGTACTTC	CASRDSGQETQYF	13	NA	TRBD2	TRBJ2-5	TRBV12-3/TRBV12-4
TGCGCCAGCAGCCATACAGGGGGGAATGAAAAACTGTTTTTT	CASSHTGGNEKLFF	14	NA	TRBD1	TRBJ1-4	TRBV5-1
TGTGCCAGCAGCTTAGCCCCCGGGGCAGGGGGTAACATTCAGTACTTC	CASSLAPGAGGNIQYF	16	NA	TRBD1	TRBJ2-4	TRBV7-2
TGCAGCGTTGAAGAGAGGGACAAGACCTATGGCTACACCTTC	CSVEERDKTYGYTF	14	few	NA	TRBJ1-2	TRBV29-1
TGCAGCGTGTCCGGGACGAACGAAGAACTGTTTTTT	CSVSGTNEELFF	12	once	NA	TRBJ1-4	TRBV29-1
TGTGCCAGCCAGCTCGGGACAGATAGCACAGATACGCAGTATTTT	CASQLGTDSTDTQYF	15	few	TRBD1	TRBJ2-3	TRBV7-9
TGCGCCAGCAGCTCCCGACTAGGCTCGGATACGCAGTATTTT	CASSSRLGSDTQYF	14	NA	NA	TRBJ2-3	TRBV5-1
TGTGCCAGCAGCAAGCCGCCTGAGCCCTGGGGGACCCAGTACTTC	CASSKPPEPWGTQYF	15	few	NA	TRBJ2-5	TRBV7-2
TGTGCCAGCAGTTTCGCGCCGGGACTAGCGGGGGGAGAAGAGACCCAGTACTTC	CASSFAPGLAGGEETQYF	18	few	TRBD2	TRBJ2-5	TRBV6-5
TGCAGCGGTACCGGGACAGGGGATGGCAATGAGCAGTTCTTC	CSGTGTGDGNEQFF	14	NA	TRBD1	TRBJ2-1	TRBV29-1
TGTGCCAGTCGCGCCAGTGGGAATGAAAAACTGTTTTTT	CASRASGNEKLFF	13	NA	NA	TRBJ1-4	TRBV12-3/TRBV12-4
TGCAGCGTTGCCCCCCGCTGGGGGACCCAAGAGACCCAGTACTTC	CSVAPRWGTQETQYF	15	few	NA	TRBJ2-5	TRBV29-1
TGCGCCAGCAGCTCGTACCAGGGGGCGCGCAATGAGCAGTTCTTC	CASSSYQGARNEQFF	15	NA	TRBD1	TRBJ2-1	TRBV5-1
TGTGCCAGCAGCGTAGGGGTCACCATGAAGACCCAGTACTTC	CASSVGVTMKTQYF	14	few	NA	TRBJ2-5	TRBV9
TGCAGCGCGACAGGGTACACTGGAAACACCATATATTTT	CSATGYTGNTIYF	13	NA	TRBD1	TRBJ1-3	TRBV29-1
TGCGCCAGCAGCTTGGACTTAAACTCTGGGGCCAACGTCCTGACTTTC	CASSLDLNSGANVLTF	16	NA	NA	TRBJ2-6	TRBV5-1